The 2 T cell receptor beta chains below all came from one sample that was sequenced in a study of T-cell reconstitution after alpha-beta-depleted transplantation in children listed by TCRdb under 2016. Receptors were amplified or captured by PCR. The sequencer listed for this sample is Illumina HiSeq 2500. TCR libraries were prepared with molecular barcoding, using unique molecular identifiers to normalize TCRbeta repertoire quantification. TCRdb reworked the public reads: Q25 trimming with fastp, MiXCR clone assembly, productive beta chains retained. Rows merge per CDR3 protein into single entries with the most common DNA and genes. For this sample there are some 220,000 distinct CDR3 sequences; 8% to 9.5% appear just once. The ten largest clones represent 6.2% of the sample. Sequencing was performed on PBMCs from the stem cell graft donor, taken from the stem cell graft. The origin of the receptors is a human donor who donated a stem cell graft to a child with acute lymphoblastic leukemia.

This clonotype showed up just a few times. The rearrangement links TRBV5-1 to TRBJ1-2; D is perhaps TRBD1 (5 bases). Germline V gene sequence: CDR1 SGHRS, CDR2 YFSETQ. The length of the CDR3 is 14 residues. V gave up 0 bases and J gave up 6 bases, with 12 bases separating them. CDR3 in DNA: TGCGCCAGCAGCTTGGGAGGGGCAGGGCATGGCTACACCTTC. As protein: CASSLGGAGHGYTF.

This clonotype was counted at least ten times. The rearrangement joins TRBV5-1 to TRBJ2-3; D tentatively reads TRBD1 or TRBD2 (5 bases each). V shed 4 bases and J shed 0 bases, with 12 bases lying between them. CDR1 and CDR2 (germline): SGHRS, YFSETQ. This CDR3 region has 15 residues. The CDR3 DNA reads as TGCGCCAGCAGCCTGGGACCAACCAGCACAGATACGCAGTATTTT. Translated: CASSLGPTSTDTQYF.